The 28 T cell receptor beta chains given below trace back to one sample, sequenced in a study of blood T cell repertoires in COVID-19. Assay used: immunoSEQ multiplex PCR; TCRdb lists only in-frame clones, some missing. The table has 280,000 or so clones, roughly 88% seen once. The sequencing input was peripheral blood. These receptors came from a man between 18 and 35 years old with active or convalescent COVID-19.

The chain carries TRBV6-6 and TRBJ2-2; tentatively, D is TRBD1 (6 bases). This CDR3 has 15 amino acids. V lost 8 bases to trimming and J lost 1 base, with 14 bases between them. In germline, CDR1 is MNHNY, CDR2 SVGAGI (reference sequence). CDR3 bases: TGTGCCAGCCTCGAACAGACAGGGAACACCGGGGAGCTGTTTTTT. Its translation is CASLEQTGNTGELFF.

The chain joins TRBV9 to TRBJ2-7, with D perhaps matching TRBD2 (6 bases). Germline lookup yields CDR1 SGDLS and CDR2 YYNGEE. There are 16 residues in the CDR3. V was cut by 0 bases and J by 3 bases, with 16 bases left in between. The CDR3 reads CASSVGRGGSVYEQYF. The CDR3 DNA is TGTGCCAGCAGCGTAGGACGGGGAGGATCCGTCTACGAGCAGTACTTC. The full variable domain, with the rest looked up from reference TRBV9 and TRBJ2-7, is DSGVTQTPKHLITATGQRVTLRCSPRSGDLSVYWYQQSLDQGLQFLIQYYNGEERAKGNILERFSAQQFPDLHSELNLSSLELGDSALYFCASSVGRGGSVYEQYFGPGTRLTVT.

The chain recombines TRBV9 with TRBJ2-1, with TRBD2 identical over 13 bases. This CDR3 region has 16 residues. The V gene's germline CDR1 is SGDLS and CDR2 YYNGEE. With 0 bases clipped from V and 7 bases from J, the junction kept 4 bases outside the gene matches. CDR3 nucleotides: TGTGCCAGCAGCGTAGCGGGACTAGCGGGGAGAAATGAGCAGTTCTTC. Its protein is CASSVAGLAGRNEQFF.

The chain joins TRBV10-3 to TRBJ1-6, with D tentatively TRBD1 (5 bases). The germline V and J ends were trimmed by 4 bases and 10 bases, with 11 bases remaining between them. Looked up from germline, CDR1 is ENHRY and CDR2 is SYGVKD. CDR3 size: 13 residues. The CDR3: CAISAGGGSPLHF. In nucleotides, the CDR3 is TGTGCCATCAGTGCCGGGGGAGGATCACCCCTCCACTTT.

The gene calls are TRBV4-2 and TRBJ1-3; 8 nucleotides match TRBD1. Germline assignment: CDR1 LGHNA and CDR2 YNFKEQ. The CDR3 loop spans 17 amino acids. J lost 4 bases, V lost 4 bases, and 12 bases had no gene match. CDR3 bases: TGTGCCAGCAGCCCCGGAAAGGACAGGGTATACGGAAACACCATATATTTT. It codes for CASSPGKDRVYGNTIYF.

The genes are TRBV5-5 and TRBJ2-2; 9 bases map to TRBD1. Germline V gene sequence: CDR1 SGHKS, CDR2 YYEKEE (reference sequence). J gave up 2 bases and V 4 bases, and 12 bases lay outside the gene matches. This CDR3 contains 18 residues. The CDR3 loop reads CASSATLGTGPNTGELFF. CDR3 DNA: TGTGCCAGCAGCGCGACCTTAGGGACAGGGCCAAACACCGGGGAGCTGTTTTTT.

In DNA, the CDR3 is TGTGCCAGCAGTCCAGATAGGACAGGGACAACTGAAGCTTTCTTT. Translation gives CASSPDRTGTTEAFF. The chain joins TRBV6-5 to TRBJ1-1; 8 positions match TRBD1. The CDR3 runs to 15 residues. V was pared by 5 bases and J by 5 bases, with 10 bases of the junction left unmatched. From germline, CDR1 is MNHEY and CDR2 SVGAGI.

This chain joins TRBV5-8 and TRBJ2-3, with D tentatively TRBD2 (6 bases). Germline V lookup: CDR1 SGHTS, CDR2 YDEGEE. This CDR3 comprises 17 residues. V gave up 5 bases and J gave up 1 base, with 20 bases separating them. The CDR3 DNA follows: TGTGCCAGCAGGCCCCGCGCCTTTAGCGGACGCACAGATACGCAGTATTTT. This translates into CASRPRAFSGRTDTQYF.

The gene calls are TRBV7-2 and TRBJ2-5; TRBD1 might be the D (5 bases). The CDR3 consists of 15 residues. Germline V gene sequence: CDR1 SGHTA, CDR2 FQGNSA. Deletions cut 1 base from V and 1 base from J, with 10 bases between. The CDR3 region has the DNA TGTGCCAGCAGCTTAGAGGGCAGGGCCCAAGAGACCCAGTACTTC. It translates to CASSLEGRAQETQYF.

The gene calls are TRBV12-3 or TRBV12-4 and TRBJ1-1; TRBD1 is a possible D gene (5 bases). V shed 7 bases and J shed 6 bases, with 15 bases lying between them. There are 13 residues in the CDR3. CDR3 protein: CASTKRGQPEAFF. The DNA of the CDR3 is TGTGCCAGCACCAAAAGGGGTCAGCCTGAAGCTTTCTTT.

This chain links TRBV2 with TRBJ1-1; 8 bases align to TRBD1. The CDR3 has 16 amino acids. With 4 bases clipped from V and 2 bases from J, the junction kept 9 bases outside the gene matches. Germline V gives CDR1 SNHLY, CDR2 FYNNEI. DNA of the CDR3: TGTGCCAGCAGTGCTGTCAGGGGGCGGCAAAACACTGAAGCTTTCTTT. Its translation is CASSAVRGRQNTEAFF.

The V gene is TRBV5-1, the J gene TRBJ2-1; TRBD1 matches at 8 bases. CDR3 size: 15 residues. V lost 4 bases, J lost 5 bases, and 8 bases stayed unmatched. Per germline, CDR1 SGHRS and CDR2 YFSETQ. The CDR3 is CASSQSRGLDNEQFF. In DNA, the CDR3 is TGCGCCAGCAGCCAGAGCAGGGGGCTGGACAATGAGCAGTTCTTC.

This clone has only a few counts. The chain employs TRBV13 and TRBJ2-1, with 10 nucleotides matching TRBD2. The CDR3 loop spans 12 amino acids. V lost 5 bases, J lost 10 bases, and 2 bases stayed unmatched. Germline-derived CDR1 and CDR2 are PRHDT and FYEKMQ (reference sequence). Here the CDR3 DNA reads TGTGCCAGCAGCCATAGCGGGGGGGAGCAGTTCTTC. The encoded protein is CASSHSGGEQFF.

The chain joins TRBV3-1 (or the pseudogene TRBV3-2) to TRBJ1-2; D may be TRBD1 (5 bases). The CDR3 loop spans 13 amino acids. V lost 2 bases to trimming and J lost 3 bases, with 7 bases between them. Germline CDR1 is LGHDT and CDR2 is YNNKEL (reference sequence). CDR3: CASSQLRDYGYTF. CDR3 DNA: TGTGCCAGCAGCCAACTCAGGGACTATGGCTACACCTTC.

This sequence joins TRBV25-1 and TRBJ2-1, with 7 bases fitting TRBD2. The CDR3 totals 13 residues. The germline gives CDR1 MGHDK, CDR2 SYGVNS. V shed 7 bases and J 4 bases; nucleotides not matched to a gene: 4. The DNA of the CDR3 is TGTGCCAGCAAAGCTAGCGGATACAATGAGCAGTTCTTC. Amino acids: CASKASGYNEQFF. Combining the CDR3 with reference TRBV25-1 and TRBJ2-1 gives the whole variable domain EADIYQTPRYLVIGTGKKITLECSQTMGHDKMYWYQQDPGMELHLIHYSYGVNSTEKGDLSSESTVSRIRTEHFPLTLESARPSHTSQYLCASKASGYNEQFFGPGTRLTVL.

V is TRBV6-6 and J is TRBJ2-7; 8 bases are a match to TRBD2. Germline trimming cut 0 bases from V and 5 bases from J; bases unmatched to any gene: 9. Germline CDR1 is MNHNY and CDR2 is SVGAGI (reference sequence). This CDR3 is built from 16 residues. This CDR3 reads CASSYSIAGPPDEQYF. The CDR3 nucleotides read TGTGCCAGCAGTTACTCGATAGCGGGGCCTCCCGACGAGCAGTACTTC.

The chain uses TRBV9 and TRBJ2-7; D gene unclear. V was cut by 0 bases and J by 0 bases, with 13 bases left in between. The CDR3 extends over 16 amino acids. Germline CDR1 and CDR2: SGDLS and YYNGEE. CDR3 DNA sequence: TGTGCCAGCAGCGTAGGGTCAGGCCTATTCTCCTACGAGCAGTACTTC. Amino acid sequence: CASSVGSGLFSYEQYF.

The chain couples TRBV19 to TRBJ1-2, with 10 nucleotides matching TRBD1. Trimming removed 5 bases from V and 8 bases from J; junction bases left unmatched: 11. Germline values: CDR1 LNHDA, CDR2 SQIVND (reference sequence). The CDR3 contains 15 residues. CDR3 coding DNA: TGTGCCAGTAGTGGCACCGGGACAGGGGATGGCGGCTACACCTTC. Translation: CASSGTGTGDGGYTF.

The J gene is TRBJ1-4, the V gene TRBV5-1, with TRBD1 as a possible D gene (6 bases). This CDR3 is 14 amino acids long. The germline gives CDR1 SGHRS, CDR2 YFSETQ. V lost 4 bases and J lost 8, with 15 bases in between. The CDR3 region has the DNA TGCGCCAGCAGCCAGGACAGCCCTAGCGAAAAACTGTTTTTT. Its translation: CASSQDSPSEKLFF.

The genes are TRBV6-5 and TRBJ1-6; 8 nucleotides match TRBD1. CDR1 and CDR2 from the germline V gene are MNHEY and SVGAGI. V was pared by 5 bases and J by 10 bases, with 7 bases of the junction left unmatched. CDR3 size: 14 residues. CDR3 nucleotides: TGTGCCAGCAGTCTTGGGACAGGAGGCTCACCCCTCCACTTT. It yields the protein CASSLGTGGSPLHF.

The V and J genes are TRBV4-1 and TRBJ1-6, with a weak D call TRBD1 (5 bases). The ends were cut back, 4 bases at V and 10 bases at J, with 17 bases in the middle. The CDR3 is 15 amino acids. Germline assignment: CDR1 MGHRA and CDR2 YSYEKL. The CDR3 is CASSLVLTAGSPLHF. In nucleotides, the CDR3 is TGCGCCAGCAGCCTAGTCTTGACAGCGGGGTCACCCCTCCACTTT.

CDR3: CASTGGTGGTLYYGYTF. The CDR3 DNA is TGTGCCAGTACCGGCGGGACAGGGGGCACCCTCTATTATGGCTACACCTTC. The rearrangement joins TRBV19 to TRBJ1-2; 12 bases are shared with TRBD1. Germline V gene data show CDR1 as LNHDA and CDR2 as SQIVND (reference sequence). The trim removed 7 bases at V and 5 bases at J, leaving 14 bases unmatched. The CDR3 extends over 17 amino acids.

V and J are TRBV9 and TRBJ1-5; D perhaps matches TRBD1 (5 bases). Between the trimmed V and J ends, which lost 0 bases and 5 bases, there was a span of 12 bases. Germline CDR1 is SGDLS and CDR2 is YYNGEE. The CDR3 extends over 15 amino acids. Written as DNA, the CDR3 is TGTGCCAGCAGCGTAGGGGGGGGTACCGATCAGCCCCAGCATTTT. This translates into CASSVGGGTDQPQHF. Combining the CDR3 with reference TRBV9 and TRBJ1-5 gives the whole variable domain DSGVTQTPKHLITATGQRVTLRCSPRSGDLSVYWYQQSLDQGLQFLIQYYNGEERAKGNILERFSAQQFPDLHSELNLSSLELGDSALYFCASSVGGGTDQPQHFGDGTRLSIL.

Regarding this clone: This sample includes further DNA sequences coding for the same CDR3. The gene calls are TRBV27 and TRBJ1-1; 8 bases fit TRBD1. V trimming: 5 bases; J trimming: 6 bases; junction bases outside the gene matches: 5. Germline V gene sequence: CDR1 MNHEY, CDR2 SMNVEV (reference sequence). The CDR3 is 13 residues long. The CDR3 loop reads CASSPGQGPEAFF. Written as DNA, the CDR3 is TGTGCCAGCAGTCCTGGACAGGGCCCTGAAGCTTTCTTT.

The CDR3 sequence is CASSLVSGGAETQYF. The CDR3 bases are TGTGCCAGCAGCTTAGTAAGCGGGGGGGCGGAGACCCAGTACTTC. The chain uses TRBV7-2 and TRBJ2-5; TRBD2 aligns across 10 bases. The CDR3 totals 15 residues. V trimming: 1 base; J trimming: 5 bases; junction bases outside the gene matches: 4. Germline-derived CDR1 and CDR2 are SGHTA and FQGNSA.

The chain employs TRBV2 and TRBJ2-7; 7 nucleotides match TRBD1. The junction had 6 bases not matched to a gene; V was cut back by 4 bases and J by 3 bases. Germline assignment: CDR1 SNHLY and CDR2 FYNNEI. The CDR3 runs 14 residues. CDR3 DNA sequence: TGTGCCAGCAGTGCAGGACAGGTTCTCTACGAGCAGTACTTC. Translated: CASSAGQVLYEQYF. The full variable domain, rest sourced from reference TRBV2 and TRBJ2-7, is EPEVTQTPSHQVTQMGQEVILRCVPISNHLYFYWYRQILGQKVEFLVSFYNNEISEKSEIFDDQFSVERPDGSNFTLKIRSTKLEDSAMYFCASSAGQVLYEQYFGPGTRLTVT.

CDR3 residues: CASSRPRTGDLFFYEQYF. CDR3 nucleotide sequence: TGTGCCAGCAGCCGGCCTCGGACAGGGGACCTTTTTTTCTACGAGCAGTACTTC. The chain has TRBV7-6 and TRBJ2-7, with 9 positions matching TRBD1. The V gene's germline CDR1 is SGHVS and CDR2 FNYEAQ. There are 18 residues in the CDR3. V shed 5 bases and J 3 bases; nucleotides not matched to a gene: 17.

This clone was recorded only once. This chain joins TRBV19 and TRBJ1-2, with 9 bases lining up with TRBD1. CDR3 length: 14 residues. V dropped 7 bases and J dropped 7; count of bases not matched to a gene: 10. Germline V lookup: CDR1 LNHDA, CDR2 SQIVND (reference sequence). This CDR3 reads CASKSRGTGLGYTF. In DNA, the CDR3 is TGTGCCAGTAAGTCCCGGGGGACAGGGCTTGGCTACACCTTC. Complete variable domain (other parts from reference TRBV19 and TRBJ1-2): DGGITQSPKYLFRKEGQNVTLSCEQNLNHDAMYWYRQDPGQGLRLIYYSQIVNDFQKGDIAEGYSVSREKKESFPLTVTSAQKNPTAFYLCASKSRGTGLGYTFGSGTRLTVV.